What follows describes a single T cell receptor beta chain. Clones were sequenced by immunoSEQ multiplex PCR, and TCRdb holds only the in-frame ones, with some missing. The sample carries tens of thousands of clones, 85% to 90% recorded once. The data originate from a study of T cell responses to AZD1222 COVID-19 vaccine. With V trimmed by 4 bases and J by 6 bases, 10 bases remained unmatched. The germline V gene has CDR1 SGHNT and CDR2 YYREEE (reference sequence). This CDR3 is built from 15 residues. This chain connects TRBV5-4 to TRBJ2-7, with 10 bases that match TRBD1. Sequencing was performed on peripheral blood, taken on day 0 of AZD1222 vaccination. This TCR was sampled from an adult in good health. This chain's CDR3 is CASSAEPGQGFEQYF. CDR3 bases: TGTGCCAGCAGCGCCGAGCCGGGACAGGGGTTCGAGCAGTACTTC.